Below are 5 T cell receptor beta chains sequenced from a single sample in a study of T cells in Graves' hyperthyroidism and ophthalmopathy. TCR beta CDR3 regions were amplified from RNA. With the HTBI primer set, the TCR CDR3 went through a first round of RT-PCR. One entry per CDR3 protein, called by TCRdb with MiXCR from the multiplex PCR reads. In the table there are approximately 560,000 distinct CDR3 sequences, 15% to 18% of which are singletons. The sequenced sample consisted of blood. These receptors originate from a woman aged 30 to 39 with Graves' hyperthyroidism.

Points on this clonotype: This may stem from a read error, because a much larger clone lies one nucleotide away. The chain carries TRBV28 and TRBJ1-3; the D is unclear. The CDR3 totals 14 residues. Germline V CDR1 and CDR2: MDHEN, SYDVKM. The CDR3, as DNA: TGTGCCAGCAACGCCGCCAGAGTTGGAGACACCATATATTTT. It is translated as CASNAARVGDTIYF. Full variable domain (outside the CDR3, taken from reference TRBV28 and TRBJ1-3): DVKVTQSSRYLVKRTGEKVFLECVQDMDHENMFWYRQDPGLGLRLIYFSYDVKMKEKGDIPEGYSVSREKKERFSLILESASTNQTSMYLCASNAARVGDTIYFGEGSWLTVV.

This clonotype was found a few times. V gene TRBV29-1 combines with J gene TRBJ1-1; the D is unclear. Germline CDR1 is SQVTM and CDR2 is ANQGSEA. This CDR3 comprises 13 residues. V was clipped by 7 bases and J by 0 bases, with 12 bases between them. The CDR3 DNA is TGCAGCGCCTATTTGACCATGAACACTGAAGCTTTCTTT. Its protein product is CSAYLTMNTEAFF.

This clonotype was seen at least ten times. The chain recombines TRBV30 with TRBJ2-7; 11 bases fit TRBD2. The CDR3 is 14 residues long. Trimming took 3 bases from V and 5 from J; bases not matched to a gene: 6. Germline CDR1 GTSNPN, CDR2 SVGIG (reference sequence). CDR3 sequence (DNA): TGTGCCTGGAGCACTAGCGGGAGTCTCCACGAGCAGTACTTC. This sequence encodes CAWSTSGSLHEQYF.

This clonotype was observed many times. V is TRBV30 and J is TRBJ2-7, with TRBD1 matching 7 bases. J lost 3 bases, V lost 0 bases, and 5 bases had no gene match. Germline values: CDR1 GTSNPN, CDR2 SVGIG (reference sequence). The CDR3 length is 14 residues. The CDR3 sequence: CAWSVDRDDYEQYF. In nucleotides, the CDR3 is TGTGCCTGGAGTGTCGACAGGGACGACTACGAGCAGTACTTC.

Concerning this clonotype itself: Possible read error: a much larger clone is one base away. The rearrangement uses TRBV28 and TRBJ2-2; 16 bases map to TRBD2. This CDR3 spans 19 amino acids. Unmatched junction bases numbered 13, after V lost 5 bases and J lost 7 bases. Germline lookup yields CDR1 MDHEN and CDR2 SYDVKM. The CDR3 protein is CASSDGTSGRARVIGELFF. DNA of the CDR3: TGTGCCAGCAGTGACGGGACTAGCGGGAGGGCCCGGGTAATCGGGGAGCTGTTTTTT. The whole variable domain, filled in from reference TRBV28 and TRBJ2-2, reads DVKVTQSSRYLVKRTGEKVFLECVQDMDHENMFWYRQDPGLGLRLIYFSYDVKMKEKGDIPEGYSVSREKKERFSLILESASTNQTSMYLCASSDGTSGRARVIGELFFGEGSRLTVL.